The next 5 T cell receptor beta chains were all read from a single sample in a study of blood T cell repertoires in COVID-19. The method was immunoSEQ multiplex PCR; TCRdb's version includes in-frame clones alone and lacks a portion of them. Seen here are about 350,000 clones, approximately 84% observed once, and the top ten hold 2.5% to 3%. Input material: PBMCs or T cells enriched from blood (not recorded which). The receptors shown here come from a woman aged 25 to 39 who had recovered from COVID-19.

The CDR3 protein is CASSEGGSADTQYF. The CDR3 DNA reads as TGTGCCAGCAGTGAGGGGGGATCCGCAGATACGCAGTATTTT. The J gene is TRBJ2-3, the V gene TRBV2, with TRBD2 as a possible D gene (6 bases). Germline V CDR1 and CDR2: SNHLY, FYNNEI. The V and J ends lost 3 bases and 4 bases respectively, with 11 bases between them. The CDR3 sequence is 14 residues long.

This clone was counted between two and nine times. The CDR3 region is CASSVGLAEHYNEQFF. Written as DNA, the CDR3 is TGTGCCAGCAGCGTGGGACTAGCGGAGCACTACAATGAGCAGTTCTTC. The V call is TRBV5-5, the J call TRBJ2-1; 11 bases match TRBD2. The length of the CDR3 is 16 residues. Per germline, CDR1 SGHKS and CDR2 YYEKEE (reference sequence). J lost 3 bases, V lost 4 bases, and 6 bases had no gene match.

J is TRBJ2-7 and V is TRBV5-1; TRBD1 might be the D (6 bases). Germline V CDR1 and CDR2: SGHRS, YFSETQ. This CDR3 has 15 residues. The germline V and J ends were trimmed by 0 bases and 1 base, with 11 bases remaining between them. In DNA, the CDR3 is TGCGCCAGCAGCTTGGCCGCACAGGGTTCCTACGAGCAGTACTTC. Its translation: CASSLAAQGSYEQYF.

This CDR3 is CASSPLTPNTEAFF. CDR3 nucleotide sequence: TGTGCCAGCTCACCACTCACACCGAACACTGAAGCTTTCTTT. The J gene is TRBJ1-1, the V gene TRBV18; D is undetermined. Germline V CDR1 and CDR2: KGHSH, LQKENI. V lost 1 base, J lost 1 base, and 7 bases lay in between. The CDR3 contains 14 residues.

CDR3 in DNA: TGTGCCAGCAGTGCTCCGGGAGAGCCTGGGGCCAACGTCCTGACTTTC. Protein: CASSAPGEPGANVLTF. The V call is TRBV2, the J call TRBJ2-6; D is possibly TRBD2 (6 bases). There are 16 residues in the CDR3. V was pared by 4 bases and J by 2 bases, with 12 bases between. The germline CDR1 and CDR2 sequences are SNHLY and FYNNEI.